The source of this TCR beta chain is a study of T cells in localized non-small cell lung cancer. Study-level points and caveats: Overall survival was longer when the density of T cells in the blood was higher.

TCRdb's copy holds only in-frame clones and misses some; the assay was immunoSEQ multiplex PCR. The table lists approximately 10,000 clones, 90% of them singletons. Remarks on this clone: What it recognizes is unknown.

The sequenced sample was peripheral blood, obtained before any cancer treatment. The sequence was obtained from a male donor at least 60 years old with stage III lung adenocarcinoma.

This chain's CDR3 is CASNLAIGELFF. In DNA, the CDR3 is TGTGCCAGCAACCTCGCCATCGGGGAGCTGTTTTTT. V and J are TRBV6-1 and TRBJ2-2, with D hard to call. CDR3 length equals 12 residues. CDR1 MNHNS and CDR2 SASEGT come from the germline V gene. V was clipped by 7 bases and J by 7 bases, with 10 bases between them.